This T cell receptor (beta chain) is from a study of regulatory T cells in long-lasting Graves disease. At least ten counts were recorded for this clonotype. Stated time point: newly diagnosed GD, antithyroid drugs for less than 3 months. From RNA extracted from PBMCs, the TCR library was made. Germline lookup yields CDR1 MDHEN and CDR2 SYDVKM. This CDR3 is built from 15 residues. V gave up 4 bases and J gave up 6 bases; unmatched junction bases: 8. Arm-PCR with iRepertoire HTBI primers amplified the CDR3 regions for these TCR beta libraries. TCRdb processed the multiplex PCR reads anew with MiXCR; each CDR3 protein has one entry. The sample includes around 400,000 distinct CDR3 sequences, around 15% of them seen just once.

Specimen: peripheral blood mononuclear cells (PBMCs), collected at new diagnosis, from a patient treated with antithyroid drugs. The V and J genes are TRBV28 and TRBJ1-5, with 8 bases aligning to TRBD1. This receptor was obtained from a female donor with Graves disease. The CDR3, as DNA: TGTGCCAGCAGTTCCCGGGCAGGGGGCTCTCAGCCCCAGCATTTT. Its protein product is CASSSRAGGSQPQHF.